This paragraph covers one TCR beta chain sequence. Its antigen is currently unknown. This record belongs to a study of T cell responses to AZD1222 COVID-19 vaccine. Regarding the study as a whole: As reported, nearly half of all spike-specific TCRs target variant regions that are unmutated. Once two AZD1222 doses were given, Spike-specific TCR breadth and depth went up. A mostly white British donor set with more females was recruited, and clonal diversity was possibly underestimated. Regions 160-218 and 743-854 held dominance among vaccine-associated CD4 TCRs, which spanned spike.

Trimming cost V 2 bases and J 4 bases; bases outside gene matches: 7. This CDR3 comprises 16 residues. Germline CDR1 MNHNS, CDR2 SASEGT. Some clones are missing from TCRdb's copy, which holds only in-frame ones; the method was immunoSEQ multiplex PCR. Here the sample spans tens of thousands of clones, more than 60% being singletons. The sample consisted of peripheral blood, taken 28 days after the second dose of the MenACWY control vaccine. The receptor was isolated from an adult who received the MenACWY meningococcal vaccine as a control. The chain recombines TRBV6-1 with TRBJ2-1; 8 nucleotides match TRBD2. Written as DNA, the CDR3 is TGTGCCAGCAGTGAAATGAAAGCGGGAGCGTACAATGAGCAGTTCTTC. As protein: CASSEMKAGAYNEQFF.